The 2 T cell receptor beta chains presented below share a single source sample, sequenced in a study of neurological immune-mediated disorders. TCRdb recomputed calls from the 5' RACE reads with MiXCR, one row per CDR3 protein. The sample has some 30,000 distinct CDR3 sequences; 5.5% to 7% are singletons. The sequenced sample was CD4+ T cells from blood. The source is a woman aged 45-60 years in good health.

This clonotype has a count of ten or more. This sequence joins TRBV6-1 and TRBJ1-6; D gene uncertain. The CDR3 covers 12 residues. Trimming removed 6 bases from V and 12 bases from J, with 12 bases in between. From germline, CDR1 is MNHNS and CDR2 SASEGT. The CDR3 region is CASRSTLGPLHF. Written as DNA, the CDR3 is TGTGCCAGCAGATCGACCCTGGGACCCCTCCACTTT.

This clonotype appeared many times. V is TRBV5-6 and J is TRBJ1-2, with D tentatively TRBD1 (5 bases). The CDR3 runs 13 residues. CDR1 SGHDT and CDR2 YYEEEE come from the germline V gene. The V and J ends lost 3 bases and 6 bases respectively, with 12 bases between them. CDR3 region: CASSSAGEDGYTF. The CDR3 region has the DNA TGTGCCAGCAGCTCGGCGGGGGAAGATGGCTACACCTTC.